This passage covers 30 T cell receptor beta chains from one sample sequenced in a study of cytomegalovirus exposure and HLA in healthy donors. The PCR ran on 60 Vbeta and 13 Jbeta primers. TCRdb's table, derived via immunoSEQ multiplex PCR, lists solely in-frame clones and lacks some. This sample has fewer than 95,000 clones, with roughly 73% found just once. What was sequenced was PBMCs. The origin of the receptors is a woman between 35 and 50 years old in good health and CMV-seropositive.

The V gene is TRBV28, the J gene TRBJ1-5, with D perhaps matching TRBD1 (5 bases). V lost 6 bases and J 2 bases, leaving 11 bases between the germline ends. The length of the CDR3 is 14 residues. CDR1 is MDHEN, CDR2 SYDVKM, per germline. The CDR3 nucleotides are TGTGCCAGCAGCCAGGGTTTCGGCAATCAGCCCCAGCATTTT. It is translated as CASSQGFGNQPQHF.

This clone was observed once. V and J are TRBV13 and TRBJ2-2; TRBD2 aligns across 8 bases. This CDR3 contains 16 residues. The germline V gene encodes CDR1 PRHDT and CDR2 FYEKMQ (reference sequence). The ends lost 2 bases at V and 1 base at J; junction bases unmatched: 3. The CDR3 here is CASSLRGGMNTGELFF. The CDR3 DNA sequence: TGTGCCAGCAGCTTACGCGGGGGGATGAACACCGGGGAGCTGTTTTTT. Full variable domain (missing parts from reference TRBV13 and TRBJ2-2): AAGVIQSPRHLIKEKRETATLKCYPIPRHDTVYWYQQGPGQDPQFLISFYEKMQSDKGSIPDRFSAQQFSDYHSELNMSSLELGDSALYFCASSLRGGMNTGELFFGEGSRLTVL.

J is TRBJ1-2 and V is TRBV2, with 7 bases fitting TRBD1. CDR3 size: 18 residues. Germline CDR1 and CDR2: SNHLY and FYNNEI. V dropped 6 bases and J dropped 1; count of bases not matched to a gene: 17. This CDR3 reads CASRGGWTGRRINYGYTF. As DNA, the CDR3 is TGTGCCAGCAGGGGAGGCTGGACAGGTCGACGAATTAACTATGGCTACACCTTC.

The chain recombines TRBV5-6 with TRBJ1-6, with D maybe TRBD1 (5 bases). The CDR3 spans 13 residues. The V end lost 0 bases, the J end lost 8 bases, and 6 bases lay between the germline ends. Germline-derived CDR1 and CDR2 are SGHDT and YYEEEE. The CDR3 loop is CASSLEGDSPLHF. CDR3 DNA sequence: TGTGCCAGCAGCTTGGAAGGGGATTCACCCCTCCACTTT. The whole variable domain, filled in from reference TRBV5-6 and TRBJ1-6, reads DAGVTQSPTHLIKTRGQQVTLRCSPKSGHDTVSWYQQALGQGPQFIFQYYEEEERQRGNFPDRFSGHQFPNYSSELNVNALLLGDSALYLCASSLEGDSPLHFGNGTRLTVT.

This clone was counted a few times. The chain joins TRBV27 to TRBJ1-4; possible D gene TRBD1, 5 bases. Germline loops: CDR1 MNHEY, CDR2 SMNVEV (reference sequence). Trimming took off 6 bases at V and 4 bases at J, with 12 bases between the two ends. The CDR3 is 14 residues long. Here the CDR3 DNA reads TGTGCCAGCAGCCAGACAGTGCTTAATGAAAAACTGTTTTTT. This codes for CASSQTVLNEKLFF.

This CDR3 is CAWTKLAGVETQYF. DNA of the CDR3: TGTGCCTGGACCAAACTAGCGGGTGTGGAGACCCAGTACTTC. The chain uses TRBV30 and TRBJ2-5; the match to TRBD2 covers 9 bases. This CDR3 is built from 14 residues. Germline CDR1 reads GTSNPN; CDR2 reads SVGIG (reference sequence). The V and J ends lost 4 bases and 5 bases, in that order; junction bases with no gene match: 8.

This clone has more than one count but fewer than ten. This rearrangement joins TRBV6-1 to TRBJ2-7, with 8 bases aligning to TRBD1. V shed 6 bases, J shed 2 bases, and the junction held 6 bases outside the gene matches. This CDR3 contains 14 residues. Per the germline V gene, CDR1 is MNHNS and CDR2 is SASEGT. DNA for the CDR3: TGTGCCAGCAGGCGGACAGGGCAGACCTACGAGCAGTACTTC. Amino acid sequence: CASRRTGQTYEQYF.

The V call is TRBV10-2, the J call TRBJ2-5, with D perhaps TRBD2 (6 bases). Germline CDR1 WSHSY, CDR2 SAAADI. The CDR3 is 17 residues long. The ends were cut back, 0 bases at V and 0 bases at J, with 14 bases in the middle. CDR3 region: CASSESLGRGYQETQYF. The CDR3 bases are TGCGCCAGCAGTGAGTCGTTGGGGCGGGGTTACCAAGAGACCCAGTACTTC.

This chain joins TRBV9 and TRBJ2-1; D is unresolved. This CDR3 is built from 14 residues. With 0 bases removed from V and 5 bases from J, the gap between germline ends came to 9 bases. Germline V gene sequence: CDR1 SGDLS, CDR2 YYNGEE. This CDR3 reads CASSVEPINNEQFF. The CDR3 nucleotides are TGTGCCAGCAGCGTAGAGCCAATCAACAATGAGCAGTTCTTC.

J is TRBJ1-2 and V is TRBV6-5; the D gene is possibly TRBD1 (5 bases). Germline-derived CDR1 and CDR2 are MNHEY and SVGAGI. The CDR3 sequence is 11 residues long. V shed 11 bases and J shed 7 bases, with 14 bases lying between them. The CDR3 loop reads CAASGLGGYTF. CDR3 bases: TGTGCCGCCTCAGGGTTAGGTGGCTACACCTTC.

Only one count was recorded for this clone. The chain uses TRBV5-6 and TRBJ2-7; D might be TRBD2 (5 bases). Trimming pared 3 bases from V and 0 bases from J, leaving 7 bases between. Per the germline V gene, CDR1 is SGHDT and CDR2 is YYEEEE. This CDR3 is 13 amino acids long. For the CDR3, the DNA is TGTGCCAGCAGCTCCCTAGCCTCCTACGAGCAGTACTTC. Translation: CASSSLASYEQYF.

This clone occurred once. The chain joins TRBV5-4 to TRBJ2-2, with D possibly TRBD1 on 6 matching bases. CDR1 is SGHNT and CDR2 is YYREEE in the germline V gene (reference sequence). Trimming stripped 0 bases from V and 4 bases from J, with 13 bases between. This CDR3 contains 16 residues. The CDR3: CASSLAGQGSTGELFF. Here the CDR3 DNA reads TGTGCCAGCAGCTTGGCCGGCCAGGGGAGCACCGGGGAGCTGTTTTTT. The variable domain in full, with the rest retrieved from reference TRBV5-4 and TRBJ2-2, is ETGVTQSPTHLIKTRGQQVTLRCSSQSGHNTVSWYQQALGQGPQFIFQYYREEENGRGNFPPRFSGLQFPNYSSELNVNALELDDSALYLCASSLAGQGSTGELFFGEGSRLTVL.

The chain combines TRBV10-1 with TRBJ2-5; D uncertain. The length of the CDR3 is 13 residues. CDR1 WNHNN and CDR2 SYGVQD come from the germline V gene (reference sequence). Trimming cost V 2 bases and J 5 bases, with 9 bases left between them. This CDR3 reads CASSEGRVETQYF. CDR3 bases: TGCGCCAGCAGTGAGGGCCGGGTGGAGACCCAGTACTTC.

The CDR3 nucleotides are TGTGCCTGGAGTATAGCCTGGACTGGCTGGGGAGATACGCAGTATTTT. Encoded protein: CAWSIAWTGWGDTQYF. V usage is TRBV30 and J usage is TRBJ2-3; weak D call: TRBD2 (5 bases). CDR1 and CDR2 from the germline V gene are GTSNPN and SVGIG (reference sequence). V was cut by 2 bases and J by 5 bases, with 20 bases left in between. This CDR3 is built from 16 residues.

Comment on this clone: Distinct nucleotide sequences in the sample also encode this CDR3. The chain recombines TRBV27 with TRBJ1-5; D is unclear. V lost 4 bases to trimming and J lost 4 bases, with 11 bases between them. The CDR3 is 14 residues long. Germline CDR1 MNHEY, CDR2 SMNVEV (reference sequence). This CDR3 is CASSSRTGNQPQHF. Here the CDR3 DNA reads TGTGCCAGCAGTTCCCGGACGGGGAATCAGCCCCAGCATTTT.

V usage is TRBV28 and J usage is TRBJ2-7; 7 bases match TRBD1. The CDR3 totals 17 residues. The germline V gene encodes CDR1 MDHEN and CDR2 SYDVKM. J was trimmed by 3 bases and V by 6 bases; bases with no gene match: 17. The CDR3 reads CASSSVSWPGTDYEQYF. CDR3 nucleotides: TGTGCCAGCAGCTCTGTTTCCTGGCCCGGGACAGACTACGAGCAGTACTTC.

The V call is TRBV15, the J call TRBJ2-5, with D perhaps matching TRBD1 (7 bases). Germline V lookup: CDR1 LNHNV, CDR2 YYDKDF (reference sequence). V lost 3 bases and J 2 bases, leaving 19 bases between the germline ends. CDR3 length: 17 amino acids. The CDR3 here is CATSSPGGETGQETQYF. CDR3 nucleotides: TGTGCCACCAGCAGCCCAGGCGGGGAGACAGGGCAAGAGACCCAGTACTTC.

CDR3 DNA sequence: TGTGCCAGCAGCGAACGGGGGGCGCCTTCCTACGAGCAGTACTTC. It encodes CASSERGAPSYEQYF. The chain links TRBV2 to TRBJ2-7; D possibly corresponds to TRBD2 (7 bases). The V end was cut by 6 bases, the J end by 1 base, with 16 bases between. Germline lookup yields CDR1 SNHLY and CDR2 FYNNEI. The CDR3 is made up of 15 amino acids.

The chain combines TRBV6-1 with TRBJ1-2, with TRBD1 as a possible D gene (6 bases). CDR1 is MNHNS, CDR2 SASEGT, per germline. V dropped 8 bases and J dropped 5 bases, with 21 bases sitting between them. The CDR3 has 15 amino acids. The CDR3 region has the DNA TGTGCCAGCCAACCTCAGGGGACCCCTTGGTATGGCTACACCTTC. This encodes CASQPQGTPWYGYTF.

The J gene is TRBJ1-4, the V gene TRBV4-1, with 8 bases lining up with TRBD1. The CDR3 has 16 amino acids. In germline, CDR1 is MGHRA, CDR2 YSYEKL. Germline trimming cut 4 bases from V and 4 bases from J; bases unmatched to any gene: 8. In DNA, the CDR3 is TGCGCCAGCAGCCGAACACGACAGGGGCTTAATGAAAAACTGTTTTTT. It yields the protein CASSRTRQGLNEKLFF.

This rearrangement joins TRBV30 to TRBJ1-2; TRBD1 agrees at 9 bases. CDR1 is GTSNPN, CDR2 SVGIG, per germline (reference sequence). V shed 1 base and J 7 bases; nucleotides not matched to a gene: 7. The CDR3 is 14 residues long. CDR3 residues: CAWSARGTGPGYTF. In DNA, the CDR3 is TGTGCCTGGAGTGCTAGGGGGACAGGGCCTGGCTACACCTTC.

This clone was counted a single time. Other DNA sequences in the sample encode the same CDR3. The chain recombines TRBV29-1 with TRBJ2-2; 7 bases are shared with TRBD1. V lost 6 bases and J lost 3; bases outside the gene matches: 7. This CDR3 contains 14 residues. Germline V CDR1 and CDR2: SQVTM, ANQGSEA. DNA for the CDR3: TGCAGCGTCCAAACAGGGGAGTACACCGGGGAGCTGTTTTTT. Translating it yields CSVQTGEYTGELFF.

This chain uses TRBV28 with TRBJ1-2; D call uncertain. CDR1 and CDR2 (germline): MDHEN, SYDVKM. V was trimmed by 2 bases and J by 4 bases, leaving 8 bases between them. This CDR3 has 13 amino acids. The CDR3 loop reads CASSLNQIYGYTF. Written as DNA, the CDR3 is TGTGCCAGCAGTTTAAACCAGATCTATGGCTACACCTTC.

The CDR3 protein is CASSLERTANVLTF. For the CDR3, the DNA is TGCGCCAGCAGCTTGGAAAGGACAGCCAACGTCCTGACTTTC. The genes are TRBV5-1 and TRBJ2-6, with D possibly matching TRBD1 (5 bases). CDR1 SGHRS and CDR2 YFSETQ come from the germline V gene. The CDR3 totals 14 residues. V was cut by 0 bases and J by 7 bases, with 8 bases left in between.

The chain couples TRBV11-2 to TRBJ2-1, with 9 bases identical to TRBD2. The CDR3 is 16 residues long. Losses at the gene ends were 3 bases for V and 8 bases for J; bases not matched to a gene: 11. In germline, CDR1 is SGHAT, CDR2 FQNNGV. Written as DNA, the CDR3 is TGTGCCAGCAGCTTCCTGATAGCGGGAGAGATCGATGAGCAGTTCTTC. As protein: CASSFLIAGEIDEQFF.

The chain employs TRBV13 and TRBJ1-2, with a possible D match to TRBD1 (6 bases). CDR3 length: 15 residues. Trimming pared 5 bases from V and 2 bases from J, leaving 15 bases between. The germline V gene has CDR1 PRHDT and CDR2 FYEKMQ (reference sequence). Written as DNA, the CDR3 is TGTGCCAGCAGCCCAGGACAGCTAAGAAACTATGGCTACACCTTC. It codes for CASSPGQLRNYGYTF.

The V and J genes are TRBV29-1 and TRBJ1-1, with D uncertain. The CDR3 loop spans 16 amino acids. Germline V CDR1 and CDR2: SQVTM, ANQGSEA. The CDR3, as DNA: TGCAGTGTCGCGGCCGGGGTGTTAACCATGAACACTGAAGCTTTCTTT. It translates to CSVAAGVLTMNTEAFF. Variable domain in full (rest from reference TRBV29-1 and TRBJ1-1): SAVISQKPSRDICQRGTSLTIQCQVDSQVTMMFWYRQQPGQSLTLIATANQGSEATYESGFVIDKFPISRPNLTFSTLTVSNMSPEDSSIYLCSVAAGVLTMNTEAFFGQGTRLTVV.

This chain uses TRBV7-6 with TRBJ2-5; possible D gene TRBD2, 5 bases. Trimming pared 1 base from V and 5 bases from J, leaving 17 bases between. The CDR3 totals 16 residues. Germline V gene sequence: CDR1 SGHVS, CDR2 FNYEAQ. CDR3 sequence (DNA): TGTGCCAGCAGCTTAGTACCTCGGGGTAGGAGGGAGACCCAGTACTTC. Its translation: CASSLVPRGRRETQYF.

About this clone: A read error may account for a junction end that differs from germline. Other nucleotide sequences in the sample specify the same CDR3. This chain joins TRBV27 and TRBJ2-7, with unresolved D. The CDR3 runs 13 residues. Germline V CDR1 and CDR2: MNHEY, SMNVEV (reference sequence). CDR3 sequence: CASSLSSGYEQYF. The CDR3 DNA reads as TGTGCCAGCAGCCTATCTAGTGGCTACGAGCAGTACTTT.

This clone was seen a few times. V and J are TRBV18 and TRBJ1-3; D ambiguous. Trimming took off 3 bases at V and 8 bases at J, with 14 bases between the two ends. This CDR3 comprises 14 residues. Germline V CDR1 and CDR2: KGHSH, LQKENI. The CDR3 reads CASSPVRNVDTIYF. In nucleotides, the CDR3 is TGTGCCAGCTCACCGGTCAGGAACGTAGACACCATATATTTT.